This entry features one T cell receptor beta chain sequence. Its binding antigen is unknown. This entry belongs to a study of monozygotic twins with inflammatory bowel disease (dated by TCRdb to between 2018 and 2021). Regarding the study in general: The complete study included about 30 monozygotic twin pairs: 19 IBD-discordant Danish pairs and nine German pairs, of which four were IBD-concordant and five were IBD-discordant. The search for disease-associated traits relied mainly on comparing IBD patients with their genetically identical healthy co-twins within discordant pairs. Each individual had, on average, about 151 000 unique TCRalpha sequences and 181 000 unique TCRbeta sequences available for analysis.

The method behind the library was 5' RACE. Preparation of each TCR library used approximately 4,000 ng of total RNA. For each sample, cDNA synthesis with SMARTScribe reverse transcriptase was split into eight separate reactions. During cDNA synthesis, template switching was used to introduce unique molecular identifiers that contained a 6-nucleotide sample barcode. Amplification of TCRalpha and TCRbeta cDNA involved two nested PCRs of 16 and 9 cycles, and each PCR was followed by bead purification. Before amplification, the cDNA was both treated with uracil DNA-glycosylase and purified with the QIAquick PCR purification kit. The second PCR added Illumina TruSeq-compatible adapters along with sample-specific barcodes. Library quality and concentration were assessed using TapeStation and Qubit, and approximately 5 ng of each library was pooled. The pooled libraries were sequenced with 2 x 100 bp reads and custom sequencing primers on an Illumina HiSeq2500 single-index Rapid Run. Per the source publication's procedure: MiGEC version 1.2.6 was used for UMI-based consensus assembly, which corrected PCR and sequencing errors. MiXCR version 2.1.1 handled V(D)J alignment, clonotype assembly and CDR3 extraction. To normalise gene usage, clonotype sharing and MAIT/NKT TCR abundance, the analysis used the top 1000, 10 000 and 20 000 clonotypes per sample. After downsampling to 27 000 UMIs, diversity was calculated as the inverse Simpson index using the vegan R package. Paired Mann-Whitney U tests were applied to discordant twin pairs, and Benjamini-Hochberg correction was used for multiple testing. TCRdb reprocessed the reads, reporting each CDR3 protein sequence once and no DNA. Here the V and J calls rest on TCRdb's processing, not on the authors' analysis. This sample's clone table shows 200,000 to 250,000 distinct CDR3 sequences. The ten biggest clones cover 1.6% of the sample.

Study-level results and caveats: No single strong signal or clonotype linked to IBD turned up in the results, so the idea that one exists was not supported. Compared with healthy twins, IBD patients had fewer clonotypes in common with other individuals, a difference most pronounced in patients showing signs of disease activity. Repertoire similarity did not differ between concordant and discordant twins, possibly due to limited statistical power. Background noise and inter-individual variability may have been introduced into the repertoires by the differing immunosuppressive treatments among patients. The analysis was unable to tell apart different T cell subtypes. IBD patients had lower TCRbeta repertoire diversity, measured by the inverse Simpson index, than their healthy co-twins.

A roughly 2.4 ml peripheral blood sample was drawn into PAXgene tubes per donor and stored at -80°C. Without T cell sorting, total RNA was isolated from whole blood using the PAXgene blood miRNA kit on an automated QIAcube. Peripheral blood from monozygotic twin pairs concordant or discordant for inflammatory bowel disease was subjected to deep TCRalpha and TCRbeta repertoire profiling with unique molecular barcoding. Smoking habits were recorded for all twin pairs, and individuals were classified as current, former or never smokers. This sequence originates from a human donor with ulcerative colitis or Crohn's disease, or a healthy co-twin of an affected twin (not recorded which). The sequencing sample was made of blood.

The CDR3 amino acid sequence is: CASSPRVISTDTQYF. In this chain, TRBV12-3 or TRBV12-4 is recombined with TRBJ2-3; no DNA is available, so the TRBD1 call from TCRdb remains unchecked. Measured from the cysteine to the phenylalanine, the CDR3 is 15 residues long. A DNA sequence was not provided.